This T cell receptor (beta chain) was captured in a study of blood T cells in healthy people across ages. Trimming removed 0 bases at V and 5 bases at J, with 15 bases between. This CDR3 comprises 16 residues. Germline CDR1 reads SGHTS; CDR2 reads YDEGEE. Findings of the study overall: Unsorted PBMCs prevented conclusive naive versus antigen-experienced comparison.

This clonotype was counted only a few times. The antigen remains undetermined. Primed by a sample-barcoded 5' primer and a J-beta primer mix, a second PCR proceeded for about 7 to 11 cycles. One entry per CDR3 protein, called by TCRdb with MiXCR from the 5' RACE reads. The table records hundreds of thousands of distinct CDR3 sequences, 24% of them present only once. These records were also assigned to another study, of T cells of mothers and their children. That paper states: Donation was provided by three healthy Caucasian mothers along with their six children. Regardless of relatedness, pairs show thymic selection shaping TCR recombination output in a similar manner.

The chain carries TRBV5-8 and TRBJ2-1; unclear D gene. Material: blood. The receptor comes from a boy aged 5-17 years in good health. The CDR3 protein is CASSLVGVWGNNEQFF. The CDR3 coding sequence is TGTGCCAGCAGCTTGGTTGGGGTGTGGGGAAACAATGAGCAGTTCTTC.